This paragraph covers one TCR beta chain sequence. What it binds is unknown. An end of the junction does not agree with germline; a read error may underlie this. The entry originates in a study of tumor-infiltrating lymphocytes in primary liver carcinoma. Study-wide context: The patients included men and women who were aged 30 to 69 years. Study-level points and caveats: Lesser overlap characterized tumor-adjacent and tumor-blood pairs relative to tumor region pairs.

Constant-region priming of approximately 500 ng total RNA yielded TCR beta cDNA. It was through three nested multiplex PCR rounds of slightly modified ARM-PCR that TCR beta libraries arose. Running 9 to 10 cycles apiece, the first two PCR rounds relied on TRBV1-TRBV30 forward primers together with a C-beta reverse primer. From the multiplex PCR reads, TCRdb called clonotypes with MiXCR, one entry per CDR3 protein. The sample holds around 170,000 distinct CDR3 sequences, 50% to 75% seen once. Both blood RNA, taken from unsorted whole blood, and germline DNA were extracted. The patients carried chronic HBV infection and had received no treatment. Preoperatively, around 4 milliliters of peripheral blood were collected. The CDR3 has 14 amino acids. CDR1 is LGHNA, CDR2 YNFKEQ, per germline.

The sequence was collected from a man between 35 and 55 years old with primary liver carcinoma and hepatitis B virus infection. The chain carries TRBV4-2 and TRBJ2-1; D is uncertain. Sequencing was done on a sample of peripheral blood. The CDR3 region has the DNA TGTGCCAGCAGCCAAGAAGGAGATCTCGATGAGCGGTTCTTC. Its translation is CASSQEGDLDERFF.